This TCR beta chain was profiled in a study of shared clonotypes between healthy human individuals. At the level of the study: Plates per donor: three CD4 naive, three CD4 memory, two CD8 naive, one CD8 memory. Regarding the study as a whole: Donor clonotype sharing was expected to depend on sequencing depth. Sample collection involved blood only; tissue repertoires are likely different. Memory subsets generally showed lower estimated richness than naive subsets.

There are 16 residues in the CDR3. The method was immunoSEQ multiplex PCR; TCRdb's version includes in-frame clones alone and lacks a portion of them. The repertoire consists of approximately 740,000 clones, with over 90% occurring once and the leading ten covering less than 25%. Naive CD8 cells lacked CD45RO, underwent positive selection for CCR7 and left out terminally differentiated effector memory CD45RA+ cells. Regarding this clone: Its antigen remains unknown.

The sequencing input was naive CD8+ T cells sorted from blood. This sequence joins TRBV21-1 and TRBJ2-7; the D call of TRBD2 is as the table states it, not checked on the DNA. TRBV21-1 is a listed pseudogene. This TCR was sampled from a man aged 25 to 45 in good health. DNA of the CDR3: TGTGCCAGCAGCAAAGTTCGACTAGCTGAGACCTACGAGCAGTACTTC. Encoded protein: CASSKVRLAETYEQYF.